This TCR beta chain derives from a study of Ad26.COV2.S vaccination and SARS-CoV-2 variants. Treatment: 19 received Ad26.COV2.S at low or high dose, single or two shots; a few received placebo; per-sample allocation not given. The investigators took samples on day 63 after the first vaccine or placebo injection. Clones were read by immunoSEQ multiplex PCR, and TCRdb kept only the in-frame ones, dropping some. The data hold roughly 300,000 clones, with about nine tenths observed a single time. The source is a person between 18 and 60 years old who received the Ad26.COV2.S COVID-19 vaccine or a placebo. Sequencing was performed on peripheral blood, taken in a trial of Ad26.COV2.S vaccine versus placebo.

CDR3: CASSIIYRSSYNEQFF. The CDR3 DNA sequence: TGTGCCAGTAGTATAATCTACAGGAGCTCCTACAATGAGCAGTTCTTC. This chain links TRBV19 with TRBJ2-1; D may be TRBD1 (5 bases). This CDR3 has 16 amino acids. V dropped 2 bases and J dropped 0 bases, with 11 bases sitting between them. The germline V gene has CDR1 LNHDA and CDR2 SQIVND (reference sequence).